This T cell receptor beta chain came from a study of T cells after posttransplantation cyclophosphamide. This clone has only one observation. The CDR3 runs 15 residues. Trimming left V 0 bases short and J 0 bases short, with 8 bases between. The V gene's germline CDR1 is SGHTA and CDR2 FQGNSA. Busulfan-fludarabine conditioning, marrow transplant, and cyclophosphamide on days +3 and +4 were administered. Sequencing was performed with immunoSEQ multiplex PCR; in TCRdb, only in-frame clones are kept and a portion is missing. The table has more than 8,500 clones, 85% seen once. The sequence was obtained from a female patient aged 40-49 years who received an allogeneic stem cell transplant from an unrelated donor, was CMV-positive, and had no GVHD. A subset of T cells may come from the graft donor. The material sequenced was PBMCs, taken after allogeneic stem cell transplant with posttransplant cyclophosphamide. The genes are TRBV7-2 and TRBJ1-1, with TRBD1 as a possible D gene (5 bases). The CDR3 coding sequence is TGTGCCAGCAGCTTAGCGCCAGGGATGAACACTGAAGCTTTCTTT. This codes for CASSLAPGMNTEAFF.